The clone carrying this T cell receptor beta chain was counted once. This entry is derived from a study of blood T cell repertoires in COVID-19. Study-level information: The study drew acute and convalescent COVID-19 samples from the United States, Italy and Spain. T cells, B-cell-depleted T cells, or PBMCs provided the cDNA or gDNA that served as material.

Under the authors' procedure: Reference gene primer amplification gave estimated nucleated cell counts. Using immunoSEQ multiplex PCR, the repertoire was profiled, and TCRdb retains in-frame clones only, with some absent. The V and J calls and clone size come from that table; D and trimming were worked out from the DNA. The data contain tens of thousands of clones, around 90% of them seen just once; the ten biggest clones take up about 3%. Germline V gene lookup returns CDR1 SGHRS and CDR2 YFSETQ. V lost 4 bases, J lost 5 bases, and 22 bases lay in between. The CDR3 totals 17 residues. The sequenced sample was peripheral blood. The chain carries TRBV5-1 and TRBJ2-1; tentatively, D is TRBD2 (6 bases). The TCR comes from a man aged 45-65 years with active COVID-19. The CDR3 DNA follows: TGCGCCAGCAGCCAGAGGGTTCCCGGGGGAGGCCACAATGAGCAGTTCTTC. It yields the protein CASSQRVPGGGHNEQFF.